The source of this T cell receptor beta chain is a study of cytomegalovirus exposure and HLA in healthy donors. In the PCR, 60 Vbeta and 13 Jbeta primers were used. The repertoire was sequenced with immunoSEQ multiplex PCR; TCRdb's copy has only in-frame clones and lacks some. The sample carries roughly 200,000 clones, 75% to 85% recorded once. This clone was counted only a few times. Germline V gene sequence: CDR1 MNHEY, CDR2 SMNVEV (reference sequence). Trimming removed 11 bases at V and 9 bases at J, with 14 bases between. The CDR3 is 11 residues long. The clonotype originates from a boy between 5 and 17 years old in good health and CMV-seronegative. The material sequenced was PBMCs. The chain is built from TRBV27 and TRBJ2-1; D is possibly TRBD1 (6 bases). The CDR3 is CAARRGSEQFF. The CDR3 bases are TGTGCCGCTCGTAGGGGGAGTGAGCAGTTCTTC.